Listed below are T cell receptor beta chains from one sample, sequenced in a study of blood T cell repertoires in COVID-19. The data were produced by immunoSEQ multiplex PCR, yet TCRdb's version contains in-frame clones alone and is incomplete. The sample holds hundreds of thousands of clones, 70% to 90% seen once. Sample: peripheral blood. The receptors were sampled from a woman in her twenties or thirties with active or convalescent COVID-19. Both conserved end residues are part of each CDR3. Each record gives: clone size, V gene, D gene, J gene, CDR3 protein, CDR3 DNA. A D gene is named only where the DNA matches it firmly. Size is omitted from some rows. Given values are once, few, many or a class for expanded clones.

size: NA
V: TRBV7-2
D: TRBD1
J: TRBJ1-5
CDR3: CASSPRTGGQPQHF
DNA: TGTGCCAGCAGCCCCAGGACAGGAGGCCAGCCCCAGCATTTT

size: few
V: TRBV6-1
D: NA
J: TRBJ2-7
CDR3: CASSEIGQIYEQYF
DNA: TGTGCCAGCAGTGAAATCGGACAGATCTACGAGCAGTACTTC

size: NA
V: TRBV9
D: TRBD1
J: TRBJ2-3
CDR3: CASSVGQGTDTQYF
DNA: TGTGCCAGCAGCGTAGGACAGGGAACAGATACGCAGTATTTT

size: NA
V: TRBV27
D: NA
J: TRBJ1-2
CDR3: CASSSRTSDNYGYTF
DNA: TGTGCCAGCAGTTCCCGGACAAGCGATAACTATGGCTACACCTTC

size: NA
V: TRBV7-9
D: NA
J: TRBJ1-2
CDR3: CASSFSGIDYGYTF
DNA: TGTGCCAGCAGCTTTTCGGGGATCGACTATGGCTACACCTTC

size: NA
V: TRBV7-6
D: TRBD1
J: TRBJ2-7
CDR3: CASTEGQGSYEQYF
DNA: TGTGCCAGCACCGAGGGACAGGGATCCTACGAGCAGTACTTC

size: NA
V: TRBV11-3
D: NA
J: TRBJ1-4
CDR3: CASSLRQRRVNEKLFF
DNA: TGTGCCAGCAGCTTGAGACAGCGACGAGTTAATGAAAAACTGTTTTTT

size: NA
V: TRBV11-2
D: TRBD2
J: TRBJ2-7
CDR3: CASSKGASGGVYEQYF
DNA: TGTGCCAGCAGCAAAGGGGCTAGCGGGGGAGTCTACGAGCAGTACTTC

size: once
V: TRBV25-1
D: NA
J: TRBJ2-5
CDR3: CASSESPVADTETQYF
DNA: TGTGCCAGCAGTGAATCACCCGTAGCGGATACGGAGACCCAGTACTTC

size: once
V: TRBV5-6
D: NA
J: TRBJ1-4
CDR3: CASSYSGTTNEKLFF
DNA: TGTGCCAGCAGCTATTCAGGGACAACTAATGAAAAACTGTTTTTT

size: NA
V: TRBV2
D: NA
J: TRBJ1-2
CDR3: CASSEGAVGYTF
DNA: TGTGCCAGCAGTGAAGGGGCAGTAGGCTACACCTTC

size: NA
V: TRBV6-2/TRBV6-3
D: TRBD1
J: TRBJ1-2
CDR3: CASSPLDRKNYGYTF
DNA: TGTGCCAGCAGTCCGTTGGACAGGAAGAACTATGGCTACACCTTC

size: once
V: TRBV27
D: NA
J: TRBJ2-7
CDR3: CASSLLGSSDTVPYEQYF
DNA: TGTGCCAGCAGTTTATTGGGGTCTAGCGATACGGTCCCCTACGAGCAGTACTTC

size: NA
V: TRBV29-1
D: TRBD2
J: TRBJ2-5
CDR3: CSVDSSGGRQETQYF
DNA: TGCAGCGTTGATTCTAGCGGGGGGAGACAAGAGACCCAGTACTTC

size: NA
V: TRBV27
D: TRBD1
J: TRBJ1-6
CDR3: CASSLFTGGRNSPLHF
DNA: TGTGCCAGCAGTTTATTTACAGGGGGTCGTAATTCACCCCTCCACTTT

size: NA
V: TRBV19
D: NA
J: TRBJ2-7
CDR3: CASSIGGGYEQYF
DNA: TGTGCCAGTAGTATAGGCGGCGGGTACGAGCAGTACTTC

size: NA
V: TRBV28
D: NA
J: TRBJ1-5
CDR3: CASSFGGGSNQPQHF
DNA: TGTGCCAGCAGTTTTGGGGGGGGAAGCAATCAGCCCCAGCATTTT

size: NA
V: TRBV12-2
D: NA
J: TRBJ1-2
CDR3: CASRLKWWGQGPF
DNA: TGTGCAAGTCGCTTAAAGTGGTGGGGACAGGGTCCCTTC

size: NA
V: TRBV6-2/TRBV6-3
D: NA
J: TRBJ2-5
CDR3: CASSYSKTGEGGYQETQYF
DNA: TGTGCCAGCAGTTACTCGAAGACAGGGGAGGGCGGGTACCAAGAGACCCAGTACTTC

size: NA
V: TRBV5-1
D: TRBD2
J: TRBJ2-1
CDR3: CASSLGVPSGISRNEQFF
DNA: TGCGCCAGCAGCTTGGGAGTTCCTAGCGGGATATCGAGAAATGAGCAGTTCTTC

size: NA
V: TRBV27
D: NA
J: TRBJ1-5
CDR3: CASRAGLPYSNQPQHF
DNA: TGTGCCAGCAGGGCAGGCCTCCCATATAGCAATCAGCCCCAGCATTTT

size: NA
V: TRBV19
D: NA
J: TRBJ1-1
CDR3: CASRGGGAEAFF
DNA: TGTGCCAGTCGAGGTGGGGGCGCTGAAGCTTTCTTT

size: NA
V: TRBV10-3
D: TRBD2
J: TRBJ2-7
CDR3: CAISEAVGEGYEQYF
DNA: TGTGCCATCAGTGAGGCGGTGGGGGAGGGCTACGAGCAGTACTTC

size: NA
V: TRBV18
D: TRBD1
J: TRBJ2-5
CDR3: CASSKDRAQETQYF
DNA: TGTGCCAGCTCAAAAGACAGGGCCCAAGAGACCCAGTACTTC

size: NA
V: TRBV4-1
D: NA
J: TRBJ1-5
CDR3: CASSQVGSNQPQHF
DNA: TGCGCCAGCAGCCAAGTGGGCAGCAATCAGCCCCAGCATTTT

size: NA
V: TRBV14
D: NA
J: TRBJ2-5
CDR3: CASSQVVSAGETQYF
DNA: TGTGCCAGCAGCCAAGTGGTATCTGCGGGAGAGACCCAGTACTTC

size: few
V: TRBV27
D: NA
J: TRBJ2-7
CDR3: CASSHRDTSSYEQYF
DNA: TGTGCCAGCAGCCACCGGGACACCTCCTCCTACGAGCAGTACTTC

size: NA
V: TRBV4-1
D: NA
J: TRBJ1-2
CDR3: CASSGSGQINYGYTF
DNA: TGCGCCAGCAGCGGTAGTGGACAAATTAATTATGGCTACACCTTC

size: NA
V: TRBV25-1
D: NA
J: TRBJ1-5
CDR3: CASSTQGFNQPQHF
DNA: TGTGCCAGCAGTACACAGGGATTCAATCAGCCCCAGCATTTT

size: NA
V: TRBV11-3
D: TRBD2
J: TRBJ2-1
CDR3: CASSLSLADYNEQFF
DNA: TGTGCCAGCAGCTTATCGCTAGCGGACTACAATGAGCAGTTCTTC

size: NA
V: TRBV10-3
D: TRBD1
J: TRBJ1-5
CDR3: CAISEGTGGNQPQHF
DNA: TGTGCCATCAGTGAGGGGACAGGGGGCAATCAGCCCCAGCATTTT

size: NA
V: TRBV19
D: NA
J: TRBJ2-1
CDR3: CASSLQGNEQFF
DNA: TGTGCCAGTAGTCTACAGGGAAATGAGCAGTTCTTC

size: NA
V: TRBV6-6
D: TRBD2
J: TRBJ2-7
CDR3: CASSPSLVAGNEQYF
DNA: TGTGCCAGCAGCCCCTCCCTTGTAGCGGGGAATGAGCAGTACTTC

size: NA
V: TRBV19
D: TRBD1
J: TRBJ1-1
CDR3: CASSGQGYAEAFF
DNA: TGTGCCAGTAGTGGACAGGGTTACGCTGAAGCTTTCTTT

size: NA
V: TRBV9
D: TRBD1
J: TRBJ2-1
CDR3: CASSETGGTSSYNEQFF
DNA: TGTGCCAGCAGCGAGACAGGGGGTACTAGCTCCTACAATGAGCAGTTCTTC

size: once
V: TRBV5-1
D: NA
J: TRBJ2-1
CDR3: CASKHDFNEISYNEQFF
DNA: TGCGCCAGCAAGCATGATTTTAACGAAATCTCCTACAATGAGCAGTTCTTC

size: NA
V: TRBV29-1
D: TRBD1
J: TRBJ1-1
CDR3: CSVQGASTEAFF
DNA: TGCAGCGTACAGGGGGCCAGCACTGAAGCTTTCTTT

size: NA
V: TRBV21-1
D: NA
J: TRBJ2-3
CDR3: CASSKEKDRGTSDTQYF
DNA: TGTGCCAGCAGCAAAGAAAAGGACAGGGGCACTTCAGATACGCAGTATTTT

size: NA
V: TRBV4-1
D: TRBD1
J: TRBJ2-7
CDR3: CASSQLWSTGQGHYEQYF
DNA: TGCGCCAGCAGCCAATTATGGAGTACGGGACAGGGACACTACGAGCAGTACTTC

size: once
V: TRBV9
D: TRBD2
J: TRBJ2-2
CDR3: CASSVESGSIRTGELFF
DNA: TGTGCCAGCAGCGTAGAGAGCGGGAGTATTCGCACCGGGGAGCTGTTTTTT

size: NA
V: TRBV5-1
D: TRBD1
J: TRBJ2-7
CDR3: CASSDTGTAYEQYF
DNA: TGCGCCAGCAGTGATACCGGGACAGCCTACGAGCAGTACTTC

size: NA
V: TRBV19
D: TRBD2
J: TRBJ2-4
CDR3: CASSDGLAGGVAKNIQYF
DNA: TGTGCCAGTAGTGATGGACTAGCGGGGGGGGTAGCCAAAAACATTCAGTACTTC

size: NA
V: TRBV27
D: TRBD1
J: TRBJ2-6
CDR3: CASSILRQGPANVLTF
DNA: TGTGCCAGCAGTATTCTGAGACAGGGGCCAGCCAACGTCCTGACTTTC

size: NA
V: TRBV19
D: TRBD1
J: TRBJ1-2
CDR3: CASSQRTGGSYGYTF
DNA: TGTGCCAGTAGTCAGCGGACAGGGGGGAGCTATGGCTACACCTTC

size: NA
V: TRBV2
D: NA
J: TRBJ2-1
CDR3: CASSGIGSNNEQFF
DNA: TGTGCCAGCAGTGGAATCGGGAGCAACAATGAGCAGTTCTTC

size: NA
V: TRBV27
D: TRBD2
J: TRBJ2-1
CDR3: CASSLRGLGNEQFF
DNA: TGTGCCAGCAGTTTACGGGGACTAGGTAATGAGCAGTTCTTC

size: NA
V: TRBV6-5
D: NA
J: TRBJ1-1
CDR3: CASSYGQGSTEAFF
DNA: TGTGCCAGCAGTTACGGTCAAGGGAGCACTGAAGCTTTCTTT

size: NA
V: TRBV6-5
D: NA
J: TRBJ1-2
CDR3: CASSYSGTPLGGYTF
DNA: TGTGCCAGCAGTTACAGCGGGACTCCCCTCGGGGGCTACACCTTC

size: NA
V: TRBV6-4
D: NA
J: TRBJ1-2
CDR3: CASSEAGKLGGYTF
DNA: TGTGCCAGCAGTGAGGCAGGGAAACTCGGTGGCTACACCTTC

size: once
V: TRBV6-6
D: NA
J: TRBJ1-6
CDR3: CASSYSKRFNNSPLHF
DNA: TGTGCCAGCAGTTACTCGAAGAGGTTTAACAATTCACCCCTCCACTTT

size: NA
V: TRBV19
D: NA
J: TRBJ1-4
CDR3: CASSSRQASTNEKLFF
DNA: TGTGCCAGTAGTTCACGACAGGCGTCAACTAATGAAAAACTGTTTTTT

size: NA
V: TRBV2
D: TRBD1
J: TRBJ1-3
CDR3: CASNPWDRGNSGNTIYF
DNA: TGTGCCAGCAACCCGTGGGACAGGGGGAACTCTGGAAACACCATATATTTT

size: NA
V: TRBV3-1/TRBV3-2
D: NA
J: TRBJ2-3
CDR3: CASSQDGPIADTQYF
DNA: TGTGCCAGCAGCCAAGATGGGCCGATCGCAGATACGCAGTATTTT